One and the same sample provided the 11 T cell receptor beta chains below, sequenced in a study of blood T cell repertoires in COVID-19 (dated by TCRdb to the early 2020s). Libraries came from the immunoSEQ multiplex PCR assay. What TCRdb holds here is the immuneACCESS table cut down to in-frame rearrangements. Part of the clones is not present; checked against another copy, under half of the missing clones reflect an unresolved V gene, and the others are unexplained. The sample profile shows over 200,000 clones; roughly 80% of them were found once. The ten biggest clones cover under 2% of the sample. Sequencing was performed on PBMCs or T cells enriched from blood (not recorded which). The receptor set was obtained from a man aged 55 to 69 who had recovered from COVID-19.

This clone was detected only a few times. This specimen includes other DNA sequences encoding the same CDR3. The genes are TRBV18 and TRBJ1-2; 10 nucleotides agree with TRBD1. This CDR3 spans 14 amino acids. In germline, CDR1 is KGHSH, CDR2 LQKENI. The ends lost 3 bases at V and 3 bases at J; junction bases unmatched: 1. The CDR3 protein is CASSPTGGDYGYTF. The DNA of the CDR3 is TGTGCCAGCTCACCGACAGGGGGCGACTATGGCTACACCTTC.

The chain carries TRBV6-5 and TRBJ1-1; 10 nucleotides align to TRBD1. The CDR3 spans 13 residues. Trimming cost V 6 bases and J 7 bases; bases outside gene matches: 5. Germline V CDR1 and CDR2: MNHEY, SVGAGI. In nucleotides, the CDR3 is TGTGCCAGCAGCCTTGACAGGGGGCGTGAAGCTTTCTTT. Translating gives CASSLDRGREAFF.

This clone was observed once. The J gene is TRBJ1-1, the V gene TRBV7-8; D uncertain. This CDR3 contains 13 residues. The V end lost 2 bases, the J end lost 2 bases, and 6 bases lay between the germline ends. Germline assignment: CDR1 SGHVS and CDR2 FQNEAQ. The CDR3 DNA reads TGTGCCAGCAGCTTACTAGGTAACACTGAAGCTTTCTTT. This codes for CASSLLGNTEAFF.

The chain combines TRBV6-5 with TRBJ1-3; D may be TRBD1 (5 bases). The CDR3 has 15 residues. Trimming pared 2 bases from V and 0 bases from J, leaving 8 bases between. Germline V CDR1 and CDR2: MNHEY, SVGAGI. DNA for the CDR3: TGTGCCAGCAGTTACGGTACAGGCTCTGGAAACACCATATATTTT. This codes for CASSYGTGSGNTIYF.

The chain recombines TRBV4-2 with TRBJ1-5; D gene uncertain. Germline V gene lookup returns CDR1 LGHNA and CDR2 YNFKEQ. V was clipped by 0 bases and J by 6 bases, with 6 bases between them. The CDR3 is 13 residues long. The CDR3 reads CASSQESRQPQHF. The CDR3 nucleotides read TGTGCCAGCAGCCAAGAGTCGCGTCAGCCCCAGCATTTT.

CDR3 residues: CASSLGTGGHNEQFF. CDR3 DNA: TGCGCCAGCAGCCTTGGGACAGGGGGCCACAATGAGCAGTTCTTC. The genes are TRBV4-3 and TRBJ2-1, with TRBD1 matching 12 bases. V trimming: 4 bases; J trimming: 5 bases; junction bases outside the gene matches: 3. The CDR3 has 15 amino acids. Germline values: CDR1 LGHNA, CDR2 YSLEER.

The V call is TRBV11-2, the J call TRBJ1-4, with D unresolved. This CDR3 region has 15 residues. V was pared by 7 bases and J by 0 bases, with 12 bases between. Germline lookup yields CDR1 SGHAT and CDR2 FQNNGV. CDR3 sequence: CASILGTATNEKLFF. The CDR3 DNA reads TGTGCCAGCATCCTAGGAACTGCAACTAATGAAAAACTGTTTTTT.

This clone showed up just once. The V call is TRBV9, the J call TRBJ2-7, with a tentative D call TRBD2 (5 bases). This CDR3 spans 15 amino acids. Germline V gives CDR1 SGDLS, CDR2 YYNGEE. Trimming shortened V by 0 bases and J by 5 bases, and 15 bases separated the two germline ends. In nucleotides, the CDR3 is TGTGCCAGCAGCGTAGAGTCGAGGGTTTTCGACGAGCAGTACTTC. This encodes CASSVESRVFDEQYF.

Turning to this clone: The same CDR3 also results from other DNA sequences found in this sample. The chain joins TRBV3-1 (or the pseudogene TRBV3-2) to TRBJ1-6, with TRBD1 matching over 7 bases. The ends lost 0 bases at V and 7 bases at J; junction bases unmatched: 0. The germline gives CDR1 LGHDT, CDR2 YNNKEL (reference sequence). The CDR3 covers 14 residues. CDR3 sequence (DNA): TGTGCCAGCAGCCAAGAGGACAGGAATTCACCCCTCCACTTT. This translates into CASSQEDRNSPLHF.

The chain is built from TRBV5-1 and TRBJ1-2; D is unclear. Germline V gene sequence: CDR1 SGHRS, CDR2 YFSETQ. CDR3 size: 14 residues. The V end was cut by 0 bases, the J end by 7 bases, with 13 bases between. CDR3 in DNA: TGCGCCAGCAGCTTGGAACCCGTAGTCGGTGGCTACACCTTC. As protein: CASSLEPVVGGYTF.

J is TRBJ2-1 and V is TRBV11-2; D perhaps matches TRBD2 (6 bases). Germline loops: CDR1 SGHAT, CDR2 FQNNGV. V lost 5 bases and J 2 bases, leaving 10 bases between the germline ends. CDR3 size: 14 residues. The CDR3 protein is CASSRLVTYNEQFF. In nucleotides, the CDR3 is TGTGCCAGCAGCCGACTAGTAACCTACAATGAGCAGTTCTTC.